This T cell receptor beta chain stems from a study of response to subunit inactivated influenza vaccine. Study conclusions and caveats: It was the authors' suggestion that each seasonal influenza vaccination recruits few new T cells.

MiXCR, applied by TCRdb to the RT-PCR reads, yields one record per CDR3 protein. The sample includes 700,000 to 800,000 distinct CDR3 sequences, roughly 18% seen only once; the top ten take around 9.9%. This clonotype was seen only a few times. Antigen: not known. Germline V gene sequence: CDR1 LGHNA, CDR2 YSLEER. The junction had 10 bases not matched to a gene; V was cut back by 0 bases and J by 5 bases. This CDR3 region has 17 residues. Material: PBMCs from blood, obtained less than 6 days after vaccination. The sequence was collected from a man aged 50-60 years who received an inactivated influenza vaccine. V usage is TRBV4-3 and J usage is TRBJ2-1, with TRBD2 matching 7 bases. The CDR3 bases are TGCGCCAGCAGCCAAGATTTAGGGCGGGAGTGGGACAATGAGCAGTTCTTC. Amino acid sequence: CASSQDLGREWDNEQFF.